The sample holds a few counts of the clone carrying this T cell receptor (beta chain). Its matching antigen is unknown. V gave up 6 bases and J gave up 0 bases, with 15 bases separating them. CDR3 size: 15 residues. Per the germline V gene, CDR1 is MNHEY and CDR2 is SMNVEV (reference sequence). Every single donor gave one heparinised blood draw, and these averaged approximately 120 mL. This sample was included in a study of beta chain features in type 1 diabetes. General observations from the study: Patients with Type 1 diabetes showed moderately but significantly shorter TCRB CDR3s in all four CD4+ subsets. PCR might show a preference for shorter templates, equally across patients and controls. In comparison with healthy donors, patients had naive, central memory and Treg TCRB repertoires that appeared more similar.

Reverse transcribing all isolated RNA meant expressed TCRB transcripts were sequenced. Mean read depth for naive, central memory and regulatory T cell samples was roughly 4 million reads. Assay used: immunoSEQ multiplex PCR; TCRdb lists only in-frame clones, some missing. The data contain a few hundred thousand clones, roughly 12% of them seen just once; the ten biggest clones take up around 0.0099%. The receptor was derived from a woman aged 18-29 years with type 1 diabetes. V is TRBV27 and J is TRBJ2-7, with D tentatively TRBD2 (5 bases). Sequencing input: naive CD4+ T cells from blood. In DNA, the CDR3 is TGTGCCAGCAGCCCACTAGTGACATACTCCTACGAGCAGTACTTC. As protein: CASSPLVTYSYEQYF.